A single sample is the source of the 28 T cell receptor beta chains below, sequenced in a study of T cells in Graves' hyperthyroidism and ophthalmopathy. TCR beta CDR3 region amplification was performed from RNA transcripts. Primed by the HTBI set, a first-round RT-PCR was run on the TCR CDR3. TCRdb re-derived calls from the multiplex PCR reads in MiXCR, one entry per CDR3 protein. The sample lists roughly 630,000 distinct CDR3 sequences; 15% to 19% were seen once. The specimen was blood. Source of these receptors: a woman under 40 with Graves' hyperthyroidism.

This clonotype was observed at least ten times. The chain links TRBV11-2 to TRBJ2-7, with D possibly being TRBD2 (5 bases). CDR1 is SGHAT and CDR2 is FQNNGV in the germline V gene. Between the trimmed V and J ends, which lost 8 bases and 0 bases, there was a span of 14 bases. CDR3 length: 14 amino acids. The CDR3, as DNA: TGTGCCAGCGCAGCTTCCCGGGACTCCTACGAGCAGTACTTC. It yields the protein CASAASRDSYEQYF.

Ten or more counts support this clonotype. The rearrangement links TRBV4-1 to TRBJ2-4, with a possible D match to TRBD2 (5 bases). V was cut by 0 bases and J by 2 bases, with 20 bases left in between. The CDR3 covers 19 residues. The germline CDR1 and CDR2 sequences are MGHRA and YSYEKL. CDR3 coding DNA: TGCGCCAGCAGCCAAGAAGCCTCACGAATAGCGTTCCCCAAAAACATTCAGTACTTC. Translating gives CASSQEASRIAFPKNIQYF.

This chain uses TRBV11-2 with TRBJ2-1; 10 bases fit TRBD2. The CDR3 consists of 14 residues. J lost 9 bases, V lost 8 bases, and 10 bases had no gene match. From germline, CDR1 is SGHAT and CDR2 FQNNGV. CDR3 amino acids: CASGIIAGGGEQFF. The CDR3 DNA reads as TGTGCCAGCGGAATAATAGCGGGAGGTGGTGAGCAGTTCTTC.

The table lists this clonotype with many counts. The J gene is TRBJ2-3, the V gene TRBV2, with 10 nucleotides matching TRBD2. CDR1 SNHLY and CDR2 FYNNEI come from the germline V gene. The CDR3 length is 17 residues. V lost 0 bases, J lost 6 bases, and 9 bases stayed unmatched. CDR3 nucleotides: TGTGCCAGCAGTGAAGCCCGAGCTAGCGGGGGCCCGGATACGCAGTATTTT. The encoded protein is CASSEARASGGPDTQYF.

J is TRBJ2-3 and V is TRBV11-2; unclear D gene. The germline V gene encodes CDR1 SGHAT and CDR2 FQNNGV. The CDR3 runs 15 residues. Trimming pared 0 bases from V and 0 bases from J, leaving 7 bases between. CDR3 nucleotide sequence: TGTGCCAGCAGCTTAGAGCGATGGAGCACAGATACGCAGTATTTT. Its protein is CASSLERWSTDTQYF.

This clonotype was observed many times. The DNA for the CDR3 is TGTGCCAGCCGTCCATCGGGACTGGTAGGCGAGCAGTACTTC. This encodes CASRPSGLVGEQYF. The chain links TRBV7-2 to TRBJ2-7; a weak D match, TRBD2 (6 bases). This CDR3 is 14 amino acids long. The germline gives CDR1 SGHTA, CDR2 FQGNSA. The germline V and J ends were trimmed by 8 bases and 6 bases, with 20 bases remaining between them.

This clonotype was recorded once. The chain joins TRBV3-1 to TRBJ2-2; 10 bases are shared with TRBD2. The length of the CDR3 is 18 residues. V lost 3 bases, J lost 5 bases, and 12 bases stayed unmatched. Per germline, CDR1 LGHDT and CDR2 YNNKEL (reference sequence). This CDR3 is CASSQSSWGTSATGELFF. For the CDR3, the DNA is TGTGCCAGCAGCCAGTCATCTTGGGGGACTAGCGCGACCGGGGAGCTGTTTTTT.

This clonotype was found a few times. The CDR3 DNA follows: TGTGCCAGCAGCCGGAGGACTAGCGGGAGTATCTCCTACGAGCAGTACTTC. Encoded protein: CASSRRTSGSISYEQYF. The chain is built from TRBV3-1 and TRBJ2-7; 13 bases match TRBD2. J was trimmed by 0 bases and V by 4 bases; bases with no gene match: 6. CDR3 size: 17 residues. Germline CDR1 is LGHDT and CDR2 is YNNKEL (reference sequence).

In this sample, this clonotype turned up many times. The chain employs TRBV20-1 and TRBJ1-2; 8 nucleotides line up with TRBD1. In germline, CDR1 is DFQATT, CDR2 SNEGSKA (reference sequence). The CDR3 length is 14 residues. Trimming removed 6 bases from V and 4 bases from J; junction bases left unmatched: 10. The CDR3 nucleotides are TGCAGTGCCACCGAGGACAGGGCGTTCTATGGCTACACCTTC. Translated, it gives CSATEDRAFYGYTF.

This clonotype was counted ten times or more. This sequence joins TRBV6-1 and TRBJ1-5; D possibly corresponds to TRBD1 (5 bases). CDR1 is MNHNS, CDR2 SASEGT, per germline. The CDR3 is 14 residues long. With 5 bases removed from V and 3 bases from J, the gap between germline ends came to 11 bases. The CDR3 sequence: CASSQRGNNQPQHF. The DNA of the CDR3 is TGTGCCAGCAGTCAAAGGGGTAACAATCAGCCCCAGCATTTT.

The chain combines TRBV3-1 with TRBJ1-2; weak D call: TRBD1 (6 bases). Trimming left V 7 bases short and J 5 bases short, with 20 bases between. The CDR3 covers 15 residues. Looked up from germline, CDR1 is LGHDT and CDR2 is YNNKEL (reference sequence). CDR3 sequence (DNA): TGTGCCAGCAACGGACAGAGGGGAAAAGCTTATGGCTACACCTTC. This encodes CASNGQRGKAYGYTF.

This clonotype was seen only a few times. The chain links TRBV5-1 to TRBJ2-5, with TRBD2 matching over 8 bases. The V segment lost 4 bases and the J segment 4 bases; nucleotides outside the gene matches: 6. Germline V gene data show CDR1 as SGHRS and CDR2 as YFSETQ. The CDR3 contains 14 residues. CDR3 coding DNA: TGCGCCAGCAGCATGGGACTAGGAGGAGAGACCCAGTACTTC. Its translation: CASSMGLGGETQYF.

V usage is TRBV29-1 and J usage is TRBJ2-7, with a tentative D call TRBD2 (7 bases). V was pared by 6 bases and J by 9 bases, with 21 bases between. This CDR3 region has 13 residues. CDR1 and CDR2 (germline): SQVTM, ANQGSEA. The CDR3 spells CSVPWGGGLGQYF. Written as DNA, the CDR3 is TGCAGCGTCCCGTGGGGAGGGGGGTTGGGGCAGTACTTC.

This clonotype has just a few counts. V and J are TRBV10-3 and TRBJ2-1; the D is unclear. In germline, CDR1 is ENHRY, CDR2 SYGVKD. The V and J ends lost 6 bases and 7 bases respectively, with 16 bases between them. The CDR3 runs to 14 residues. CDR3: CAIRSIVAGNEQFF. For the CDR3, the DNA is TGTGCCATCAGGTCTATCGTGGCCGGGAATGAGCAGTTCTTC.

This clonotype was detected many times. The chain employs TRBV10-3 and TRBJ2-7; possible D gene TRBD2, 6 bases. Germline loops: CDR1 ENHRY, CDR2 SYGVKD. The CDR3 runs to 15 residues. With 4 bases removed from V and 6 bases from J, the gap between germline ends came to 19 bases. CDR3 loop: CAISAGLGGAGEQYF. The CDR3 region has the DNA TGTGCCATCAGTGCGGGTCTCGGGGGAGCAGGCGAGCAGTACTTC.

The table lists this clonotype with a few counts. The chain combines TRBV11-2 with TRBJ2-5; 9 nucleotides match TRBD2. V trimming: 4 bases; J trimming: 2 bases; junction bases outside the gene matches: 11. CDR3 size: 17 residues. Germline V lookup: CDR1 SGHAT, CDR2 FQNNGV. The CDR3 DNA reads as TGTGCCAGCAGCTCCGGGTATACTAGCGGGCCACAAGAGACCCAGTACTTC. Residues: CASSSGYTSGPQETQYF.

This clonotype was recorded many times. The chain has TRBV30 and TRBJ2-7; D perhaps matches TRBD1 (6 bases). Between the trimmed V and J ends, which lost 5 bases and 4 bases, there was a span of 9 bases. Germline CDR1 and CDR2: GTSNPN and SVGIG (reference sequence). This CDR3 has 11 amino acids. CDR3 bases: TGTGCCTGGCAGGGGATATACGAGCAGTACTTC. Translation: CAWQGIYEQYF.

The chain has TRBV28 and TRBJ2-1; TRBD2 aligns across 16 bases. The CDR3 loop spans 24 amino acids. CDR1 and CDR2 (germline): MDHEN, SYDVKM. With V trimmed by 2 bases and J by 0 bases, 19 bases remained unmatched. The CDR3 nucleotides are TGTGCCAGCAGTTTACCGGGGACTAGCGGGAGGGCCTCATTAAACTTCAGCTCCTACAATGAGCAGTTCTTC. This gives the protein CASSLPGTSGRASLNFSSYNEQFF. The whole variable domain, filled in from reference TRBV28 and TRBJ2-1, reads DVKVTQSSRYLVKRTGEKVFLECVQDMDHENMFWYRQDPGLGLRLIYFSYDVKMKEKGDIPEGYSVSREKKERFSLILESASTNQTSMYLCASSLPGTSGRASLNFSSYNEQFFGPGTRLTVL.

This clonotype was observed many times. This chain links TRBV5-1 with TRBJ2-1; 7 nucleotides line up with TRBD2. With 3 bases clipped from V and 7 bases from J, the junction kept 7 bases outside the gene matches. There are 14 residues in the CDR3. Germline V CDR1 and CDR2: SGHRS, YFSETQ. CDR3 loop: CASSSAGVGNEQFF. CDR3 nucleotides: TGCGCCAGCAGCTCCGCGGGAGTAGGGAATGAGCAGTTCTTC.

V and J are TRBV6-1 and TRBJ1-4; D gene uncertain. CDR3 length: 13 amino acids. Germline CDR1 and CDR2: MNHNS and SASEGT. Trimming removed 5 bases at V and 6 bases at J, with 10 bases between. The CDR3 bases are TGTGCCAGCAGTTATAGGAGGGATGAAAAACTGTTTTTT. Its translation is CASSYRRDEKLFF.

This chain connects TRBV20-1 to TRBJ2-1; TRBD2 matches at 7 bases. After removal of 6 bases from V and 4 bases from J, the junction contained 9 bases not matched to a gene. Germline V gene lookup returns CDR1 DFQATT and CDR2 SNEGSKA (reference sequence). The CDR3 is made up of 14 amino acids. In nucleotides, the CDR3 is TGCAGTGCCGAAGAGCCGGGGGGTTACAATGAGCAGTTCTTC. It translates to CSAEEPGGYNEQFF.

This clonotype was seen many times. The chain combines TRBV20-1 with TRBJ1-1; D is unresolved. CDR1 and CDR2 from the germline V gene are DFQATT and SNEGSKA (reference sequence). Trimming pared 5 bases from V and 1 base from J, leaving 23 bases between. The CDR3 sequence is 17 residues long. The CDR3, as DNA: TGCAGTGCTTTCACCGGGATAACGACCTATGCGAACACTGAAGCTTTCTTT. It encodes CSAFTGITTYANTEAFF.

This clonotype was picked up many times. The gene calls are TRBV24-1 and TRBJ2-2; 13 bases line up with TRBD2. Trimming cost V 3 bases and J 6 bases; bases outside gene matches: 15. Germline values: CDR1 KGHDR, CDR2 SFDVKD. The length of the CDR3 is 20 residues. The CDR3 is CATSDVGYQGTSGIAGELFF. CDR3 DNA: TGTGCCACCAGTGATGTCGGTTACCAAGGGACTAGCGGGATCGCCGGGGAGCTGTTTTTT.

This clonotype was counted many times. The rearrangement uses TRBV28 and TRBJ2-3; TRBD2 agrees at 8 bases. V lost 3 bases and J lost 6; bases outside the gene matches: 8. Germline-derived CDR1 and CDR2 are MDHEN and SYDVKM. The CDR3 loop spans 15 amino acids. CDR3 loop: CASSFSTGGRDTQYF. The DNA of the CDR3 is TGTGCCAGCAGTTTTTCGACGGGAGGGCGCGATACGCAGTATTTT.

This clonotype was counted between two and nine times. This chain links TRBV28 with TRBJ2-2; 7 bases map to TRBD2. The junction had 10 bases not matched to a gene; V was cut back by 8 bases and J by 7 bases. Germline CDR1 and CDR2: MDHEN and SYDVKM. This CDR3 has 14 amino acids. The CDR3 protein is CASRLGGVYGELFF. The CDR3 DNA sequence: TGTGCCAGCCGCCTGGGGGGGGTTTACGGGGAGCTGTTTTTT.

The sample holds many counts of this clonotype. The V call is TRBV7-2, the J call TRBJ2-7; 7 nucleotides match TRBD2. The germline V gene encodes CDR1 SGHTA and CDR2 FQGNSA. The CDR3 sequence is 16 residues long. The V segment lost 1 base and the J segment 4 bases; nucleotides outside the gene matches: 10. CDR3 nucleotides: TGTGCCAGCAGCTTAGTGGGCGGGCAGGGAGGGTACGAGCAGTACTTC. Amino acid sequence: CASSLVGGQGGYEQYF.

This clonotype was observed a few times. The chain couples TRBV19 to TRBJ2-1, with 7 positions matching TRBD2. CDR3 length: 14 residues. CDR1 is LNHDA, CDR2 SQIVND, per germline (reference sequence). The ends lost 6 bases at V and 5 bases at J; junction bases unmatched: 7. CDR3 loop: CASSRTSFNNEQFF. Here the CDR3 DNA reads TGTGCCAGTAGCCGGACTAGTTTCAACAATGAGCAGTTCTTC.

This clonotype appeared many times. V and J are TRBV30 and TRBJ1-2; D is unresolved. Trimming stripped 2 bases from V and 0 bases from J, with 16 bases between. CDR3 size: 16 residues. Germline CDR1 reads GTSNPN; CDR2 reads SVGIG (reference sequence). CDR3 DNA sequence: TGTGCCTGGAGTACACCCCGGAGAGCTACTAACTATGGCTACACCTTC. It yields the protein CAWSTPRRATNYGYTF.